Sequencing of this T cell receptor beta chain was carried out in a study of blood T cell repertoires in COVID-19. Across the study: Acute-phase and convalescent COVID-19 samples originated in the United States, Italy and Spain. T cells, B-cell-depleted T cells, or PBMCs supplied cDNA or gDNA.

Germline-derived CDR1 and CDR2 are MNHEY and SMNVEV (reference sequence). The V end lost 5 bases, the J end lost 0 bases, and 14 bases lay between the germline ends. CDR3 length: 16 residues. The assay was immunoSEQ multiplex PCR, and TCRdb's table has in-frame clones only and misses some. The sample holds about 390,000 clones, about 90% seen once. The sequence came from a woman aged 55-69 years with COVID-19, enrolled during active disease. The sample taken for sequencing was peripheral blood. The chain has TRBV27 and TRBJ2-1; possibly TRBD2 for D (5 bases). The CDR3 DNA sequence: TGTGCCAGCAGTCCCCTGTTTCGGGGCTCCTACAATGAGCAGTTCTTC. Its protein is CASSPLFRGSYNEQFF.